The T cell receptor beta chain under discussion was sequenced for a study of blood T cells in healthy people across ages. Study as a whole: Per every two T cells, about one barcoded beta molecule was captured by template switching.

A second roughly 6 to 11 cycle PCR used barcoded and J-beta primers. TCRdb passed the 5' RACE reads through MiXCR, listing each CDR3 protein once. The sample yields approximately 770,000 distinct CDR3 sequences, over 45% seen once. V lost 0 bases, J lost 7 bases, and 8 bases stayed unmatched. Germline V gene lookup returns CDR1 LGHNA and CDR2 YNFKEQ. The CDR3 has 16 residues. The receptor was derived from a man between 25 and 39 years old in good health. Specimen: blood. The chain links TRBV4-2 to TRBJ2-1; 8 bases fit TRBD1. The CDR3 nucleotides read TGTGCCAGCAGCCAAGAGATTGGGACAGGAGTGAATGAGCAGTTCTTC. It encodes CASSQEIGTGVNEQFF.